This T cell receptor (beta chain) comes out of a study of T-cell memory formation after mild COVID-19. The CDR3 sequence is 13 residues long. Deletions cut 4 bases from V and 1 base from J, with 7 bases between. TCRdb re-called the 5' RACE reads through MiXCR, storing one row per CDR3 protein. The sample includes fewer than 450,000 distinct CDR3 sequences, roughly 26% of them seen just once. The chain combines TRBV12-3 or TRBV12-4 with TRBJ2-5; D is unresolved. Sequencing was done on a sample of PBMCs or a T cell subset sorted from them (not recorded which). The sequence came from an adult woman who had mild COVID-19 (a few samples of this study predate the infection). Cell type and time point are not known. Written as DNA, the CDR3 is TGTGCCAGCAGTTCACAGCTCCAAGAGACCCAGTACTTC. It translates to CASSSQLQETQYF.